This TCR beta chain was observed in a study of blood T cell repertoires in COVID-19. Study at large: Material from acute and convalescent COVID-19 was sourced from the United States, Italy and Spain. PBMCs, B-cell-depleted T cells, or T cells were the source of the cDNA or gDNA that made up the material.

Under the authors' procedure: From reference gene primer amplification, estimates of nucleated cell counts were derived. Produced via immunoSEQ multiplex PCR; TCRdb's table is partial and in-frame only. The V and J calls and the clone size are those of that table, but D and trimming were determined from the DNA. The data contain around 150,000 clones, about 85% of them singletons. The CDR3 is 15 residues long. With 3 bases clipped from V and 8 bases from J, the junction kept 7 bases outside the gene matches. Germline V gene sequence: CDR1 SNHLY, CDR2 FYNNEI. This sequence was found in a human donor with acute or convalescent COVID-19. The donor label of this sample is uncertain. The chain recombines TRBV2 with TRBJ1-2; 12 bases fit TRBD1. Sample: peripheral blood. This chain's CDR3 is CASSDFGTGGRGYTF. As DNA, the CDR3 is TGTGCCAGCAGTGATTTTGGGACAGGGGGCCGCGGCTACACCTTC.